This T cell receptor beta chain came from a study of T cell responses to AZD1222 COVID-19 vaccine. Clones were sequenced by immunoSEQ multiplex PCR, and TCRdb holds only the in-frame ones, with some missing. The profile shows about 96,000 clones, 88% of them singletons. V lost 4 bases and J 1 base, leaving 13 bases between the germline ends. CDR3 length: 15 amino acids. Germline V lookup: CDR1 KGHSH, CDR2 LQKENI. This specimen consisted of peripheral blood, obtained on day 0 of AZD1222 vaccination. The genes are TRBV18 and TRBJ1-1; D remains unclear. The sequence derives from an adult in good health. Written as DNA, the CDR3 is TGTGCCAGCTCACGCCGGGTGAGTGGGAACACTGAAGCTTTCTTT. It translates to CASSRRVSGNTEAFF.